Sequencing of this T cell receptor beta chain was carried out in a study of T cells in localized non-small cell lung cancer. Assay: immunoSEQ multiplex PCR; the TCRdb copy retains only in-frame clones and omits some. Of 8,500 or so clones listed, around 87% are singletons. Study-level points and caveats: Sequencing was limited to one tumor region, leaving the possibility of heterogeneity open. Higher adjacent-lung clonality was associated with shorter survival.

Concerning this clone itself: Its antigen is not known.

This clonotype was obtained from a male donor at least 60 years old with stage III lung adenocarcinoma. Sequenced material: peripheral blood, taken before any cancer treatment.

DNA for the CDR3: TGTGCCAGCAGCCTAAATACAGGCTATAGCTCCTACGAGCAGTACTTC. It specifies CASSLNTGYSSYEQYF. V gene TRBV7-6 combines with J gene TRBJ2-7; the D gene is possibly TRBD1 (5 bases). Germline loops: CDR1 SGHVS, CDR2 FNYEAQ. The V end was cut by 5 bases, the J end by 0 bases, with 17 bases between. The CDR3 runs 16 residues.